This T cell receptor beta chain appears in the sequencing data of a study of cytomegalovirus exposure and HLA in healthy donors. Trimming cost V 1 base and J 5 bases; bases outside gene matches: 4. Germline V lookup: CDR1 SGHAT, CDR2 FQNNGV. The CDR3 extends over 14 amino acids. PCR was performed using 60 Vbeta and 13 Jbeta primers. Per the original methods: As a later analysis found, there were tens of millions of unique TCR beta chains, of which some 10 million were shared. This table comes from immunoSEQ multiplex PCR, and its TCRdb copy is limited to in-frame clones, with some not included. V, J and clone size reflect that table, while D and trimming were determined from the DNA. This table has 80,000 or so clones, roughly 76% appearing once. There are a few counts of this clone. What it recognizes is unknown. Findings and limits, study-wide: The availability of immune exposure information extended only to CMV serostatus. DRB1 showed the most TCR associations and HLA-C the fewest in a later analysis, as rates varied by HLA locus.

The chain has TRBV11-2 and TRBJ2-7; 8 nucleotides line up with TRBD1. The sequenced sample was PBMCs. This TCR was sampled from a male donor in good health and CMV-seropositive. The CDR3 DNA is TGTGCCAGCAGCTTAGCAGGGGGCAGGCACGAGCAGTACTTC. This gives the protein CASSLAGGRHEQYF.